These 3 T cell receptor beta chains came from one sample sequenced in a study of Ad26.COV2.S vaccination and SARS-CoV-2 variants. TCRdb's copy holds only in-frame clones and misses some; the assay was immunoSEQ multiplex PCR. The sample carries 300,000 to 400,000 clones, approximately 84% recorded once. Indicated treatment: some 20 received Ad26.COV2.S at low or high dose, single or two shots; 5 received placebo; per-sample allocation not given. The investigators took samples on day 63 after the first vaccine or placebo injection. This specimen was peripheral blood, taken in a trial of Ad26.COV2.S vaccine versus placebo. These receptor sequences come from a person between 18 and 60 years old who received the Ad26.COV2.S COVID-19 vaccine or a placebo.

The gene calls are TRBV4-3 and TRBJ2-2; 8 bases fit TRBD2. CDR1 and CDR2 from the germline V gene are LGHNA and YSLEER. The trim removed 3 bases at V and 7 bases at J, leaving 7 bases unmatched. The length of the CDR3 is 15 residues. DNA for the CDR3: TGCGCCAGCAGCCAGATCGGGGGGGCGGTCGGGGAGCTGTTTTTT. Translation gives CASSQIGGAVGELFF.

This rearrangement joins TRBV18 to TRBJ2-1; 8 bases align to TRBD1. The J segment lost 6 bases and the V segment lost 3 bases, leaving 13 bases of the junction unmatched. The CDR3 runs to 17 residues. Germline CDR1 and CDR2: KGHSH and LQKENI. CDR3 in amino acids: CASSPVSSGTGRNEQFF. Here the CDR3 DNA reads TGTGCCAGCTCACCCGTGTCTTCCGGGACAGGCCGCAATGAGCAGTTCTTC.

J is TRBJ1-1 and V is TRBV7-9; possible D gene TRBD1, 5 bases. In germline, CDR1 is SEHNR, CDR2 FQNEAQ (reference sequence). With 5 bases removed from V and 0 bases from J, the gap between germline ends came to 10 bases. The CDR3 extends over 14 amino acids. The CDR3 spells CASSPWTLNTEAFF. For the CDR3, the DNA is TGTGCCAGCAGCCCTTGGACACTGAACACTGAAGCTTTCTTT.